A selection of T cell receptor beta chains follows, all from one sample in a study of blood T cell repertoires in COVID-19. The protocol was immunoSEQ multiplex PCR, while the TCRdb copy is restricted to in-frame clones and leaves out a portion. The sample records roughly 330,000 clones, around 92% being singletons. The sample consisted of peripheral blood. The receptors were sampled from a man younger than 30 who had recovered from COVID-19. Both conserved end residues are part of each CDR3. D genes are given only for firm matches. Rows may omit the clone size; those that give it use once, few, many or a size class.

-	TRBV19	TRBJ2-1	-	CASKLGGTYNEQFF	TGTGCCAGTAAGCTCGGGGGAACCTACAATGAGCAGTTCTTC
-	TRBV7-3	TRBJ2-1	TRBD2	CASSLGGSLYNEQFF	TGTGCCAGCAGCTTGGGCGGGAGTCTCTACAATGAGCAGTTCTTC
-	TRBV29-1	TRBJ1-2	-	CSVEDLRGRLGGYTF	TGCAGCGTTGAAGATCTGCGGGGAAGGCTAGGTGGCTACACCTTC
-	TRBV6-2/TRBV6-3	TRBJ2-3	TRBD2	CASSPRAGGQGDTQYF	TGTGCCAGCAGCCCTCGGGCGGGGGGGCAGGGAGATACGCAGTATTTT
once	TRBV10-1	TRBJ2-1	TRBD2	CASSEGRGAYNEQFF	TGCGCCAGCAGTGAGGGGCGGGGGGCTTACAATGAGCAGTTCTTC
-	TRBV3-1/TRBV3-2	TRBJ1-4	-	CASSHRGVTNEKLFF	TGTGCCAGCAGTCACCGGGGGGTTACTAATGAAAAACTGTTTTTT
few	TRBV5-1	TRBJ2-1	-	CASSFEGVEQFF	TGCGCCAGCAGCTTTGAAGGGGTCGAGCAGTTCTTC
-	TRBV7-2	TRBJ1-5	TRBD1	CASSSQTGGLAQHF	TGTGCCAGCAGCTCTCAGACAGGGGGGCTAGCCCAGCATTTT
-	TRBV19	TRBJ1-2	-	CASSTPRGGGYGYTF	TGTGCCAGTAGTACCCCAAGGGGGGGCGGCTATGGCTACACCTTC
-	TRBV4-1	TRBJ2-1	TRBD2	CASSQGLAGGGEQFF	TGCGCCAGCAGCCAGGGTCTAGCGGGAGGGGGTGAGCAGTTCTTC
-	TRBV7-9	TRBJ2-7	TRBD1	CASDTGGYEQYF	TGTGCCAGCGACACAGGGGGCTACGAGCAGTACTTC
-	TRBV5-1	TRBJ2-3	-	CASTLAGTDTQYF	TGCGCCAGCACACTAGCAGGCACAGATACGCAGTATTTT
-	TRBV6-5	TRBJ2-5	TRBD1	CASSSHPTGGIKTQYF	TGTGCCAGCAGTTCTCACCCGACAGGGGGGATTAAGACCCAGTACTTC
-	TRBV5-1	TRBJ2-5	TRBD1	CASSLSGGAETQYF	TGCGCCAGCAGCTTGTCAGGGGGTGCAGAGACCCAGTACTTC
few	TRBV7-2	TRBJ1-3	-	CASSLDLGPGNTIYF	TGTGCCAGCAGCTTAGATTTGGGGCCGGGAAACACCATATATTTT
-	TRBV21-1	TRBJ1-1	-	CASSKAEGQGKIHGNTEAFF	TGTGCCAGCAGCAAAGCGGAGGGACAGGGGAAAATCCATGGGAACACTGAAGCTTTCTTT
once	TRBV24-1	TRBJ2-5	-	CATSDLVGSKETQYF	TGTGCCACCAGTGATTTGGTCGGGAGTAAAGAGACCCAGTACTTC
-	TRBV11-2	TRBJ2-3	TRBD2	CASSSRTSQLGTDTQYF	TGTGCCAGCAGCTCCAGGACTAGTCAGCTTGGCACAGATACGCAGTATTTT
-	TRBV29-1	TRBJ2-1	-	CSVDFLYNEQFF	TGCAGCGTGGACTTTCTCTACAATGAGCAGTTCTTC
once	TRBV6-2/TRBV6-3	TRBJ2-5	-	CASSYSGTRETQYF	TGTGCCAGCAGTTATAGCGGAACCCGGGAGACCCAGTACTTC
-	TRBV7-7	TRBJ2-1	-	CASSLALAPYNEQFF	TGTGCCAGCAGCTTAGCACTAGCTCCCTACAATGAGCAGTTCTTC
-	TRBV30	TRBJ1-6	-	CAWSAGRTGDSPLHF	TGTGCCTGGAGTGCAGGGAGGACGGGGGATTCACCCCTCCACTTT
-	TRBV4-3	TRBJ1-1	-	CASSQLTGGYTEAFF	TGCGCCAGCAGCCAGTTAACGGGGGGCTACACTGAAGCTTTCTTT
-	TRBV18	TRBJ1-1	-	CASSPRKGRTEAFF	TGTGCCAGCTCACCACGGAAAGGGAGGACTGAAGCTTTCTTT
-	TRBV5-4	TRBJ2-5	-	CASSRAETQYF	TGTGCCAGCAGCCGAGCAGAGACCCAGTACTTC
-	TRBV6-1	TRBJ1-3	-	CASSDRNSGNTIYF	TGTGCCAGCAGTGACAGAAACTCTGGAAACACCATATATTTT
-	TRBV11-2	TRBJ1-4	TRBD1	CASSYGTGSNEKLFF	TGTGCCAGCAGTTACGGGACAGGGTCTAATGAAAAACTGTTTTTT